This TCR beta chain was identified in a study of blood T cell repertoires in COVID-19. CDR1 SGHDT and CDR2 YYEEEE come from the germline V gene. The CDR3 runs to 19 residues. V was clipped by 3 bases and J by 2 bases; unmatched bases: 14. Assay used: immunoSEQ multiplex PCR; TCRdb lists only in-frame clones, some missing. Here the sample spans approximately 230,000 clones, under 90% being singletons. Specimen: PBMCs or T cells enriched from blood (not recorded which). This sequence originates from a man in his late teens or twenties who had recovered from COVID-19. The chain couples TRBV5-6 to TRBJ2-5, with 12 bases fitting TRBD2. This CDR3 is CASSSGPPTGTSGQETQYF. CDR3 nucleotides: TGTGCCAGCAGCTCAGGTCCGCCCACCGGGACTAGCGGGCAAGAGACCCAGTACTTC.